These 10 T cell receptor beta chains originate from one sample sequenced in a study of blood T cell repertoires in COVID-19. Libraries were prepared by immunoSEQ multiplex PCR; TCRdb keeps only in-frame clonotypes and omits some of them. The table records about 110,000 clones, about 85% of them present only once. Specimen: peripheral blood. These receptors all come from a human donor in a cohort sampled during active COVID-19.

The chain has TRBV5-6 and TRBJ2-4, with 9 nucleotides matching TRBD2. V was pared by 0 bases and J by 4 bases, with 5 bases of the junction left unmatched. CDR3 size: 16 residues. Germline assignment: CDR1 SGHDT and CDR2 YYEEEE. The CDR3 protein is CASSLAGTSKKNIQYF. DNA of the CDR3: TGTGCCAGCAGCTTGGCTGGGACTAGCAAAAAAAACATTCAGTACTTC.

The chain has TRBV19 and TRBJ2-2; no definite D call. The CDR3 is 12 amino acids. Germline CDR1 reads LNHDA; CDR2 reads SQIVND (reference sequence). V was trimmed by 4 bases and J by 3 bases, leaving 3 bases between them. This CDR3 is CASSTYTGELFF. CDR3 sequence (DNA): TGTGCCAGTAGTACCTACACCGGGGAGCTGTTTTTT.

This chain uses TRBV7-3 with TRBJ2-1; 7 nucleotides match TRBD1. Per germline, CDR1 SGHTA and CDR2 FQGTGA. The CDR3 consists of 15 residues. With V trimmed by 5 bases and J by 0 bases, 4 bases remained unmatched. CDR3 nucleotide sequence: TGTGCCAGCAGCCCCCGGGACAGCTCCTACAATGAGCAGTTCTTC. This translates into CASSPRDSSYNEQFF.

The rearrangement links TRBV5-4 to TRBJ2-1; TRBD2 aligns across 12 bases. The CDR3 contains 16 residues. CDR1 and CDR2 from the germline V gene are SGHNT and YYREEE (reference sequence). The junction had 7 bases not matched to a gene; V was cut back by 3 bases and J by 6 bases. The CDR3 here is CASSSYLAGGPNEQFF. The DNA of the CDR3 is TGTGCCAGCAGCTCCTACCTAGCGGGGGGGCCCAATGAGCAGTTCTTC.

This clone showed up just once. The gene calls are TRBV21-1 and TRBJ2-1; the DNA was not compared with TRBD1, the D call given in the table. TRBV21-1 is tagged as a pseudogene. The CDR3 covers 14 residues. Here the CDR3 DNA reads TGTGCCAGCATCCTGACAGGTCCGTCCCATGAGCAGTTCTTC. It yields the protein CASILTGPSHEQFF.

CDR3: CASSVVASGAGGELFF. Written as DNA, the CDR3 is TGTGCCAGCAGCGTAGTGGCTAGCGGGGCTGGCGGGGAGCTGTTTTTT. This chain connects TRBV9 to TRBJ2-2, with 9 bases that match TRBD2. V lost 0 bases and J lost 7; bases outside the gene matches: 7. The germline V gene encodes CDR1 SGDLS and CDR2 YYNGEE. The CDR3 contains 16 residues.

The chain is built from TRBV4-3 and TRBJ1-6, with D perhaps matching TRBD1 (5 bases). Trimming took 1 base from V and 0 from J, leaving 10 bases between them. The CDR3 loop spans 17 amino acids. Germline V CDR1 and CDR2: LGHNA, YSLEER. CDR3 in amino acids: CASSQVGGSSYNSPLHF. The CDR3 DNA sequence: TGCGCCAGCAGCCAAGTGGGGGGGAGCTCCTATAATTCACCCCTCCACTTT.

The V gene is TRBV14, the J gene TRBJ2-3, with 8 bases aligning to TRBD2. V gave up 5 bases and J gave up 5 bases; unmatched junction bases: 12. The CDR3 has 16 residues. CDR1 and CDR2 (germline): SGHDN, FVKESK. The chain's CDR3 is CASSASPGLGLDTQYF. The DNA of the CDR3 is TGTGCCAGCAGCGCCTCGCCGGGACTAGGTCTAGATACGCAGTATTTT.

This clone occurred a few times. J is TRBJ2-7 and V is TRBV30; maybe TRBD2 (5 bases). Trimming left V 0 bases short and J 6 bases short, with 12 bases between. CDR1 is GTSNPN and CDR2 is SVGIG in the germline V gene (reference sequence). CDR3 length equals 13 residues. CDR3 amino acids: CAWSVLGSGEQYF. CDR3 DNA sequence: TGTGCCTGGAGTGTACTGGGCAGCGGCGAGCAGTACTTC.

The genes are TRBV19 and TRBJ1-1; no definite D call. This CDR3 is built from 14 residues. Trimming removed 3 bases at V and 1 base at J, with 9 bases between. Germline CDR1 LNHDA, CDR2 SQIVND (reference sequence). The CDR3 reads CASSILPGNTEAFF. CDR3 bases: TGTGCCAGTAGTATTCTTCCGGGGAACACTGAAGCTTTCTTT.